This T cell receptor (beta chain) is drawn from a study of glioma-infiltrating T cells. Germline V gene lookup returns CDR1 SQVTM and CDR2 ANQGSEA. The CDR3 runs to 18 residues. With V trimmed by 4 bases and J by 3 bases, 14 bases remained unmatched. Notes on this clonotype: Its antigen is not identified.

Amplification of TCR alpha and beta CDR3 regions from RNA used iRepertoire nested multiplex PCR. Input was roughly 85-450 ng of tissue mRNA or PBMC total RNA. From the multiplex PCR reads, TCRdb called clonotypes with MiXCR, one entry per CDR3 protein. The data contain about 130,000 distinct CDR3 sequences, roughly 24% of them singletons. Notes on the study in general: Very few CDR3 sequences were shared between tissue and blood. Above-expected tissue-blood divergence occurred in all gliomas, most in low-grade ones.

The rearrangement uses TRBV29-1 and TRBJ2-3; 12 bases line up with TRBD2. This receptor was obtained from a human donor with low-grade glioma or glioblastoma, undergoing nonglioma brain surgery, or in good health (not recorded which). Sequenced: glioma tissue, nonneoplastic brain tissue, or PBMCs (not recorded which). The CDR3 region has the DNA TGCAGCGTTGCTGGAAGGAGTCTAGCGGGAGGGCTAACAGATACGCAGTATTTT. This gives the protein CSVAGRSLAGGLTDTQYF.